The 24 T cell receptor beta chains given below trace back to one sample, sequenced in a study of blood T cell repertoires in COVID-19. Data came from immunoSEQ multiplex PCR; TCRdb stores just in-frame clones and leaves some out. The sample holds around 140,000 clones, roughly 90% seen once. The sequencing sample was made of peripheral blood. These receptors originate from a man aged 45-60 years with active or convalescent COVID-19.

The CDR3 protein is CTSSQAASGGPYQETQYF. As DNA, the CDR3 is TGCACCAGCAGCCAAGCGGCTAGCGGGGGGCCTTACCAAGAGACCCAGTACTTC. The rearrangement joins TRBV1 to TRBJ2-5; the table's D call, TRBD2, was not checked against the DNA. TRBV1 is given as a pseudogene. This CDR3 has 18 residues.

This clone was picked up one time. The V and J genes are TRBV2 and TRBJ1-2; D may be TRBD1 (6 bases). Germline assignment: CDR1 SNHLY and CDR2 FYNNEI. This CDR3 comprises 14 residues. V was clipped by 5 bases and J by 2 bases, with 12 bases between them. In nucleotides, the CDR3 is TGTGCCAGCAGTCGTACAGGGTCCAACTATGGCTACACCTTC. Its translation is CASSRTGSNYGYTF.

This chain uses TRBV30 with TRBJ2-7, with 9 bases identical to TRBD1. V was pared by 6 bases and J by 1 base, with 7 bases of the junction left unmatched. The CDR3 contains 14 residues. Germline CDR1 is GTSNPN and CDR2 is SVGIG (reference sequence). The CDR3: CACNLDRGSYEQYF. In nucleotides, the CDR3 is TGTGCCTGTAACCTGGACAGGGGATCCTACGAGCAGTACTTC.

The genes are TRBV6-5 and TRBJ1-5, with a possible D match to TRBD1 (6 bases). Trimming shortened V by 4 bases and J by 4 bases, and 11 bases separated the two germline ends. The length of the CDR3 is 14 residues. CDR1 is MNHEY, CDR2 SVGAGI, per germline. The CDR3, as DNA: TGTGCCAGCAGTTCTCGAAGGGGGAATCAGCCCCAGCATTTT. Amino acids: CASSSRRGNQPQHF.

The chain uses TRBV29-1 and TRBJ1-1; 7 nucleotides align to TRBD1. The CDR3 spans 17 residues. J gave up 5 bases and V 6 bases, and 21 bases lay outside the gene matches. Germline CDR1 is SQVTM and CDR2 is ANQGSEA. In DNA, the CDR3 is TGCAGCGTACAAACTAGGGGGACAGACAACTTAAGAACTGAAGCTTTCTTT. Its protein product is CSVQTRGTDNLRTEAFF.

This clone appeared a single time. The chain couples TRBV2 to TRBJ1-1, with D possibly being TRBD1 (6 bases). Deletions cut 4 bases from V and 7 bases from J, with 7 bases between. The germline V gene encodes CDR1 SNHLY and CDR2 FYNNEI. The CDR3 is made up of 11 amino acids. The CDR3 loop reads CASSADSEAFF. CDR3 in DNA: TGTGCCAGCAGTGCGGACAGTGAAGCTTTCTTT.

This clone was detected once. The V gene is TRBV5-1, the J gene TRBJ2-3; TRBD1 matches 10 bases. Trimming took 4 bases from V and 3 from J; bases not matched to a gene: 8. The CDR3 is 16 residues long. Germline V gene sequence: CDR1 SGHRS, CDR2 YFSETQ. The CDR3 reads CASSPGQGIGTDTQYF. In DNA, the CDR3 is TGCGCCAGCAGCCCGGGACAGGGGATCGGGACAGATACGCAGTATTTT.

V gene TRBV27 combines with J gene TRBJ2-1; D is perhaps TRBD2 (6 bases). V was cut by 7 bases and J by 9 bases, with 10 bases left in between. Germline loops: CDR1 MNHEY, CDR2 SMNVEV (reference sequence). The CDR3 has 11 amino acids. DNA for the CDR3: TGTGCCAGCACCCGGGGACTTGAGCAGTTCTTC. As protein: CASTRGLEQFF.

This chain uses TRBV24-1 with TRBJ1-5; TRBD1 matches at 7 bases. CDR1 KGHDR and CDR2 SFDVKD come from the germline V gene. The CDR3 spans 14 residues. V lost 4 bases and J lost 4; bases outside the gene matches: 3. This chain's CDR3 is CATSEGQWNQPQHF. The DNA of the CDR3 is TGTGCCACCAGTGAGGGACAGTGGAATCAGCCCCAGCATTTT.

This sequence joins TRBV6-5 and TRBJ1-6; D possibly corresponds to TRBD1 (6 bases). Trimming shortened V by 4 bases and J by 8 bases, and 9 bases separated the two germline ends. The CDR3 is made up of 13 amino acids. The V gene's germline CDR1 is MNHEY and CDR2 SVGAGI. The chain's CDR3 is CASSSGADSPLHF. The CDR3 DNA sequence: TGTGCCAGCAGTTCAGGGGCCGATTCACCCCTCCACTTT.

The chain has TRBV9 and TRBJ1-4; 7 bases agree with TRBD1. V lost 3 bases, J lost 8 bases, and 7 bases stayed unmatched. From germline, CDR1 is SGDLS and CDR2 YYNGEE. CDR3 length: 14 residues. CDR3 nucleotides: TGTGCCAGCAGCGCCGACAGGGTCCAGGAAAAACTGTTTTTT. It translates to CASSADRVQEKLFF. Full variable domain (missing parts from reference TRBV9 and TRBJ1-4): DSGVTQTPKHLITATGQRVTLRCSPRSGDLSVYWYQQSLDQGLQFLIQYYNGEERAKGNILERFSAQQFPDLHSELNLSSLELGDSALYFCASSADRVQEKLFFGSGTQLSVL.

The J gene is TRBJ1-2, the V gene TRBV3-1 (or the pseudogene TRBV3-2); no clear D. CDR3 length equals 14 residues. Trimming pared 0 bases from V and 4 bases from J, leaving 9 bases between. From germline, CDR1 is LGHDT and CDR2 YNNKEL (reference sequence). Here the CDR3 reads CASSQDPGVYGYTF. As DNA, the CDR3 is TGTGCCAGCAGCCAAGATCCTGGAGTCTATGGCTACACCTTC.

This sequence joins TRBV18 and TRBJ2-2; 11 bases map to TRBD2. The J segment lost 7 bases and the V segment lost 3 bases, leaving 4 bases of the junction unmatched. This CDR3 comprises 15 residues. Germline CDR1 is KGHSH and CDR2 is LQKENI. This CDR3 is CASSPTSGENGELFF. Here the CDR3 DNA reads TGTGCCAGCTCACCGACTAGCGGGGAGAACGGGGAGCTGTTTTTT.

The J gene is TRBJ1-3, the V gene TRBV6-5; TRBD1 is a possible D gene (6 bases). CDR3 length equals 15 residues. Germline V gives CDR1 MNHEY, CDR2 SVGAGI. Trimming stripped 6 bases from V and 4 bases from J, with 16 bases between. The CDR3 DNA follows: TGTGCCAGCAGATTGGACAGCGACGGCGGAAACACCATATATTTT. Translating it yields CASRLDSDGGNTIYF.

The chain joins TRBV19 to TRBJ2-1; TRBD1 agrees at 9 bases. The junction had 9 bases not matched to a gene; V was cut back by 10 bases and J by 5 bases. The CDR3 length is 14 residues. CDR1 and CDR2 (germline): LNHDA, SQIVND (reference sequence). CDR3: CAISPGQGHNEQFF. The CDR3 DNA follows: TGTGCCATTTCACCGGGACAGGGACACAATGAGCAGTTCTTC.

CDR3 in amino acids: CSGSVLVEKLFF. CDR3 in DNA: TGCAGTGGTAGTGTACTGGTTGAAAAACTGTTTTTT. The chain links TRBV20-1 to TRBJ1-4; D remains ambiguous. Trimming left V 7 bases short and J 7 bases short, with 13 bases between. The length of the CDR3 is 12 residues. Looked up from germline, CDR1 is DFQATT and CDR2 is SNEGSKA (reference sequence).

The chain couples TRBV4-2 to TRBJ2-1; D is possibly TRBD1 (6 bases). There are 16 residues in the CDR3. The V end was cut by 5 bases, the J end by 5 bases, with 19 bases between. Germline CDR1 LGHNA, CDR2 YNFKEQ. The CDR3 here is CASSGKQGRNDNEQFF. CDR3 DNA sequence: TGTGCCAGCAGCGGGAAACAGGGCAGAAACGACAATGAGCAGTTCTTC.

The chain recombines TRBV5-1 with TRBJ2-7, with D possibly matching TRBD2 (6 bases). V lost 0 bases and J 5 bases, leaving 12 bases between the germline ends. The germline V gene has CDR1 SGHRS and CDR2 YFSETQ. This CDR3 is built from 14 residues. The CDR3 loop is CASSLAGRWDEQYF. The CDR3 DNA reads TGCGCCAGCAGCTTGGCCGGGAGATGGGACGAGCAGTACTTC.

The V gene is TRBV2, the J gene TRBJ2-1, with TRBD2 matching over 15 bases. V was pared by 4 bases and J by 1 base, with 5 bases of the junction left unmatched. The CDR3 spans 18 residues. CDR1 and CDR2 from the germline V gene are SNHLY and FYNNEI. The CDR3 DNA reads TGTGCCAGCAGTGTTGGGACTAGCGGGAGGAGTTCCTACAATGAGCAGTTCTTC. Amino acid sequence: CASSVGTSGRSSYNEQFF.

This clone was observed a handful of times. This sequence joins TRBV29-1 and TRBJ2-3; TRBD1 matches at 7 bases. The germline V gene has CDR1 SQVTM and CDR2 ANQGSEA. Trimming took 5 bases from V and 3 from J; bases not matched to a gene: 2. This CDR3 region has 12 residues. CDR3 in amino acids: CSVRTGTDTQYF. In DNA form, the CDR3 reads TGCAGCGTTCGGACAGGAACAGATACGCAGTATTTT.

The chain links TRBV10-3 to TRBJ2-7, with TRBD1 matching over 9 bases. The V gene end was trimmed by 5 bases and the J gene end by 1 base; junction bases not matched to a gene: 15. This CDR3 has 18 residues. The V gene's germline CDR1 is ENHRY and CDR2 SYGVKD. The CDR3 DNA follows: TGTGCCATCAGTCTTACCCTTAACCCCGGGACAGGGTCCTACGAGCAGTACTTC. It codes for CAISLTLNPGTGSYEQYF.

The V and J genes are TRBV6-5 and TRBJ1-1; TRBD1 is a possible D gene (6 bases). CDR3 length equals 15 residues. Germline V gene data show CDR1 as MNHEY and CDR2 as SVGAGI. Trimming removed 4 bases from V and 1 base from J, with 13 bases in between. CDR3 coding DNA: TGTGCCAGCAGTTCAAATCCGGGACAGAACACTGAAGCTTTCTTT. Protein sequence: CASSSNPGQNTEAFF.

The CDR3 sequence is CASSSLTSGRLSGELFF. In DNA, the CDR3 is TGCGCCAGCAGCTCCCTGACTAGCGGGAGGCTATCCGGGGAGCTGTTTTTT. The chain couples TRBV5-1 to TRBJ2-2; 13 positions match TRBD2. V was pared by 3 bases and J by 6 bases, with 8 bases of the junction left unmatched. This CDR3 is 17 amino acids long. Germline-derived CDR1 and CDR2 are SGHRS and YFSETQ.

The gene calls are TRBV19 and TRBJ2-5; D might be TRBD2 (5 bases). This CDR3 comprises 16 residues. Per the germline V gene, CDR1 is LNHDA and CDR2 is SQIVND (reference sequence). Deletions cut 5 bases from V and 1 base from J, with 17 bases between. Here the CDR3 DNA reads TGTGCCAGTAGTCCTCGGGAAGGGAAACCCCAAGAGACCCAGTACTTC. It is translated as CASSPREGKPQETQYF.